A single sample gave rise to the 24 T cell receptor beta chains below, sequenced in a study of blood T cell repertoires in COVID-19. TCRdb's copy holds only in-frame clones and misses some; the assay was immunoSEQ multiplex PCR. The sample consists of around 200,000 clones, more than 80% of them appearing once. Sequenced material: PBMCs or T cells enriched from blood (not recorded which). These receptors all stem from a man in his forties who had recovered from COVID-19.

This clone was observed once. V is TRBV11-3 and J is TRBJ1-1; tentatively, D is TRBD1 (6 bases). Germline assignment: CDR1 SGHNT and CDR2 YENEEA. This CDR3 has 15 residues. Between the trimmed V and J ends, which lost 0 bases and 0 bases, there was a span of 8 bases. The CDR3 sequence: CASSLDPGVNTEAFF. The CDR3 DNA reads TGTGCCAGCAGCTTAGATCCAGGGGTGAACACTGAAGCTTTCTTT.

This chain's CDR3 is CASSPRPEDAQYF. The DNA of the CDR3 is TGTGCCAGCTCACCACGTCCGGAGGATGCTCAGTACTTC. The chain links TRBV18 to TRBJ2-5; possible D gene TRBD2, 5 bases. Trimming pared 1 base from V and 11 bases from J, leaving 14 bases between. The CDR3 is 13 residues long. Germline assignment: CDR1 KGHSH and CDR2 LQKENI. Full variable domain (missing parts from reference TRBV18 and TRBJ2-5): NAGVMQNPRHLVRRRGQEARLRCSPMKGHSHVYWYRQLPEEGLKFMVYLQKENIIDESGMPKERFSAEFPKEGPSILRIQQVVRGDSAAYFCASSPRPEDAQYFGPGTRLLVL.

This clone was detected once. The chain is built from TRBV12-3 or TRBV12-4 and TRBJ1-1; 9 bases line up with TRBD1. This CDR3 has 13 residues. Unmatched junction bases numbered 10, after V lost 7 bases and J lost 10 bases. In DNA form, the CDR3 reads TGTGCCAGCATTCTACCGGGACAGGGTGGAGCTTTCTTT. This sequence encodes CASILPGQGGAFF.

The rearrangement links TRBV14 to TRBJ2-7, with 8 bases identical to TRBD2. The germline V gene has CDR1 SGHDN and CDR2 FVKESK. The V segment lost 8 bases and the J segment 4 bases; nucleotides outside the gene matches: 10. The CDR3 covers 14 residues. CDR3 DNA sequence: TGTGCCAGCGCCCGCGGCGGGAGGCCTTACGAGCAGTACTTC. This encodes CASARGGRPYEQYF. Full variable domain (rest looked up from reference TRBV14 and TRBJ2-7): EAGVTQFPSHSVIEKGQTVTLRCDPISGHDNLYWYRRVMGKEIKFLLHFVKESKQDESGMPNNRFLAERTGGTYSTLKVQPAELEDSGVYFCASARGGRPYEQYFGPGTRLTVT.

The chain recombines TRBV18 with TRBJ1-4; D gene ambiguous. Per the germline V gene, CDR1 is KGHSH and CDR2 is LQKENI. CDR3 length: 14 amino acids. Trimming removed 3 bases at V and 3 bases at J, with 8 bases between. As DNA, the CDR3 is TGTGCCAGCTCACCCGAAAGAGCTAATGAAAAACTGTTTTTT. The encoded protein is CASSPERANEKLFF.

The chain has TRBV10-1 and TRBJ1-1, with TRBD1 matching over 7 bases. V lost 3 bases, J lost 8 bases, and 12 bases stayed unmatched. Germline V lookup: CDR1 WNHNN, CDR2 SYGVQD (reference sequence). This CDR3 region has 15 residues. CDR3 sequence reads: CASSDWGDSLGEAFF. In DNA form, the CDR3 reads TGCGCCAGCAGTGATTGGGGGGACAGTTTAGGCGAAGCTTTCTTT.

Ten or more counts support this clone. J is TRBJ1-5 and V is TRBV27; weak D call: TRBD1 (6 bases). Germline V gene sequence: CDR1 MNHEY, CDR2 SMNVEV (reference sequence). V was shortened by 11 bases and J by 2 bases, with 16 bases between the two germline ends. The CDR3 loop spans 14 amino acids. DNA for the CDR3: TGTGCCCCAAAAACAGGGCGCGGCAATCAGCCCCAGCATTTT. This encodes CAPKTGRGNQPQHF.

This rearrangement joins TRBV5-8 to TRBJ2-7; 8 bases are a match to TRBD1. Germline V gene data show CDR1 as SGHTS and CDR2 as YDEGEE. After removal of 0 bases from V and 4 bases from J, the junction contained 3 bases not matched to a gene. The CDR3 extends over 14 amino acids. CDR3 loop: CASSLGTGIYEQYF. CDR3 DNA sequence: TGTGCCAGCAGCTTGGGGACAGGGATATACGAGCAGTACTTC.

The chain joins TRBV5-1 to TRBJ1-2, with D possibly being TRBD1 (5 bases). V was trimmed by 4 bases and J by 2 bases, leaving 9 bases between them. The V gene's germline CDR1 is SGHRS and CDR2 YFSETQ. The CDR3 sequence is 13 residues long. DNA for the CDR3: TGCGCCAGCAGCCCCGGGGGGAACTATGGCTACACCTTC. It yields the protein CASSPGGNYGYTF.

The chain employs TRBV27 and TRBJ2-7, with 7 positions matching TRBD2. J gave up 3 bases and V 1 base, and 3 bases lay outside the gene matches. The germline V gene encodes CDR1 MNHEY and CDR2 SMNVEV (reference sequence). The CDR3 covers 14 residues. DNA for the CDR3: TGTGCCAGCAGTTTATACAGCGGGAACTACGAGCAGTACTTC. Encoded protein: CASSLYSGNYEQYF.

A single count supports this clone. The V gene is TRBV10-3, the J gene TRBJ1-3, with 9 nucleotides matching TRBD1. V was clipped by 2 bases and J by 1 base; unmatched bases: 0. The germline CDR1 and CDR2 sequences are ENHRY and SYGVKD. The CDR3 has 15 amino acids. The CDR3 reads CAISEGQGSGNTIYF. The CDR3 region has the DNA TGTGCCATCAGTGAGGGACAGGGGTCTGGAAACACCATATATTTT.

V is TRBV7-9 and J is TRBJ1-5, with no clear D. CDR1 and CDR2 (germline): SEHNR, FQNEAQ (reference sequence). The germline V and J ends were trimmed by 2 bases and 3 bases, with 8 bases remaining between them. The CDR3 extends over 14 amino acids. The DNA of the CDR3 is TGTGCCAGCAGCTTACCCGGGAACAATCAGCCCCAGCATTTT. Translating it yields CASSLPGNNQPQHF.

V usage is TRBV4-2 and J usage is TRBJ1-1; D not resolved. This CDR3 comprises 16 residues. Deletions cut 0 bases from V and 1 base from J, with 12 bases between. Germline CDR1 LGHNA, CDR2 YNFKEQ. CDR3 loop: CASSQEAPGRNTEAFF. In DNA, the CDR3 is TGTGCCAGCAGCCAAGAAGCCCCAGGTCGGAACACTGAAGCTTTCTTT.

The chain's CDR3 is CASSLSMNTEAFF. CDR3 nucleotide sequence: TGTGCCAGCAGTCTCAGTATGAACACTGAAGCTTTCTTT. The chain has TRBV2 and TRBJ1-1; D gene ambiguous. The CDR3 loop spans 13 amino acids. V was clipped by 5 bases and J by 0 bases, with 7 bases between them. In germline, CDR1 is SNHLY, CDR2 FYNNEI.

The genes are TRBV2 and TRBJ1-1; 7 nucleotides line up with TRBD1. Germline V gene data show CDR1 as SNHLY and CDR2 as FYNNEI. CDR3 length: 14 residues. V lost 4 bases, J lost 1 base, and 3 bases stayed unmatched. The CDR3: CASSGDSQNTEAFF. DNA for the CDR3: TGTGCCAGCAGTGGGGACAGCCAGAACACTGAAGCTTTCTTT.

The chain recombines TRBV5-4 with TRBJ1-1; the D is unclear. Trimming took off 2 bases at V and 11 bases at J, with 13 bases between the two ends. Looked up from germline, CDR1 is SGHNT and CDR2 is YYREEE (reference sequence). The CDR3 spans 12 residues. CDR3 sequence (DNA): TGTGCCAGCAGCTTTCGGACCGGGAGGGCTTTCTTT. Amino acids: CASSFRTGRAFF.

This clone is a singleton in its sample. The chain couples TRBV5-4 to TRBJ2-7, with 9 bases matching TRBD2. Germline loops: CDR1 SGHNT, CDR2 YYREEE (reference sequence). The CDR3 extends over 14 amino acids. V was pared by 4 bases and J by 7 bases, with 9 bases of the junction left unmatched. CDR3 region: CASSLAGNSGEQYF. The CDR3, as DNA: TGTGCCAGCAGCCTAGCGGGGAATTCAGGGGAGCAGTACTTC.

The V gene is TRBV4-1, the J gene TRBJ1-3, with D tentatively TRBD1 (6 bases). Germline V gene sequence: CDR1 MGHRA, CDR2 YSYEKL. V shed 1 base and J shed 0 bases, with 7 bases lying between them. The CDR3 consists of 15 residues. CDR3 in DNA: TGCGCCAGCAGCCAAGGACAGGACTCTGGAAACACCATATATTTT. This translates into CASSQGQDSGNTIYF.

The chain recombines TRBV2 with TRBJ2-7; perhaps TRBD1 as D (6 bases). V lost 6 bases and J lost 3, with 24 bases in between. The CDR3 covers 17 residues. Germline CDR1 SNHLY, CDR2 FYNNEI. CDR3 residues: CASRKVNRDTPNYEQYF. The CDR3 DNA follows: TGTGCCAGCAGGAAAGTAAACCGGGACACACCCAACTACGAGCAGTACTTC. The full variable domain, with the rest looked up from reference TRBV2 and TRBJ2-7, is EPEVTQTPSHQVTQMGQEVILRCVPISNHLYFYWYRQILGQKVEFLVSFYNNEISEKSEIFDDQFSVERPDGSNFTLKIRSTKLEDSAMYFCASRKVNRDTPNYEQYFGPGTRLTVT.

The CDR3 protein is CASSPAGAPNEKLFF. CDR3 nucleotide sequence: TGTGCCAGCAGCCCTGCGGGGGCGCCTAATGAAAAACTGTTTTTT. The J gene is TRBJ1-4, the V gene TRBV2; D may be TRBD1 (6 bases). Germline lookup yields CDR1 SNHLY and CDR2 FYNNEI. CDR3 size: 15 residues. Trimming removed 6 bases at V and 3 bases at J, with 14 bases between.

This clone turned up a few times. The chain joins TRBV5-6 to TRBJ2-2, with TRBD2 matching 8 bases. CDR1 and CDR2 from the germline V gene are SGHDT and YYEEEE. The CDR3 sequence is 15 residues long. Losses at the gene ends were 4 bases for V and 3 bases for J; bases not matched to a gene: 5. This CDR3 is CASSGQAGDTGELFF. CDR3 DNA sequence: TGTGCCAGCAGCGGACAAGCGGGAGACACCGGGGAGCTGTTTTTT. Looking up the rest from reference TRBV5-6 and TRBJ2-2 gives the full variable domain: DAGVTQSPTHLIKTRGQQVTLRCSPKSGHDTVSWYQQALGQGPQFIFQYYEEEERQRGNFPDRFSGHQFPNYSSELNVNALLLGDSALYLCASSGQAGDTGELFFGEGSRLTVL.

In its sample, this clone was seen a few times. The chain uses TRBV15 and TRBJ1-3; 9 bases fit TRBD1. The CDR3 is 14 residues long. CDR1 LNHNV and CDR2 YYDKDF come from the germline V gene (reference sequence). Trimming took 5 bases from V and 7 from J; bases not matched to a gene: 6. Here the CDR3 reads CATSDGQGPNTIYF. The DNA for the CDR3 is TGTGCCACCAGCGACGGACAGGGGCCCAACACCATATATTTT.

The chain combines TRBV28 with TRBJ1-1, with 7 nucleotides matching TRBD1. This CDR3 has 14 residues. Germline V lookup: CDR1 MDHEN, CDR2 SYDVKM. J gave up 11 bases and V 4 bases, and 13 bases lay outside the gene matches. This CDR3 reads CASSSGGQLRVAFF. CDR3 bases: TGTGCCAGCAGTTCAGGGGGACAGTTAAGAGTGGCTTTCTTT.

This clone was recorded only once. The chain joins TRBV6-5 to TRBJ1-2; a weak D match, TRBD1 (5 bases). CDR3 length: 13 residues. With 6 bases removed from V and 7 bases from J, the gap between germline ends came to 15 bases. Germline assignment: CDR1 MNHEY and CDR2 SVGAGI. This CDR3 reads CASSQSRGTGYTF. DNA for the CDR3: TGTGCCAGCAGCCAGTCTCGGGGGACTGGCTACACCTTC.